The following is a TCR beta chain sequence with its context. Its cognate antigen is unknown. CDR1 is MDHEN and CDR2 is SYDVKM in the germline V gene. CDR3 length: 19 residues. Trimming took 6 bases from V and 0 from J; bases not matched to a gene: 17. The PCR ran on 60 Vbeta and 13 Jbeta primers. Profiled with immunoSEQ multiplex PCR; TCRdb holds only in-frame clones, not every one. Here the sample spans more than 80,000 clones, more than 75% being singletons. The sample originates from a study of cytomegalovirus exposure and HLA in healthy donors. Study outcomes and limitations: The study flagged about 150 TCR beta chains as cytomegalovirus-associated.

The rearrangement joins TRBV28 to TRBJ1-2, with 9 positions matching TRBD1. The receptor comes from a woman aged 45 to 65 in good health and CMV-seropositive. The specimen sequenced was PBMCs. The CDR3 DNA follows: TGTGCCAGCAGCCCTATTATAGGGACAGGGACAAATACTAACTATGGCTACACCTTC. Protein sequence: CASSPIIGTGTNTNYGYTF.